The 7 T cell receptor beta chains below come from one sample, sequenced in a study of shared clonotypes between healthy human individuals. Using immunoSEQ multiplex PCR, the repertoire was profiled, and TCRdb retains in-frame clones only, with some absent. The sample includes over a million clones, about four fifths seen only once; the top ten take around 0.61%. The specimen sequenced was memory CD4+ T cells from PBMCs. Subset reported: CD45RA-negative fraction. The origin of the receptors is a man aged 18 to 35 in good health. Some clones in this sample may be carry-over from other donors' samples.

The J gene is TRBJ2-7, the V gene TRBV12-2; the D call TRBD1 from the table was never checked on the DNA. TRBV12-2 is assigned pseudogene status. The CDR3 runs 20 residues. The CDR3 loop is CASRLGCRTGGLCLSYEQYF. The CDR3 DNA is TGTGCAAGTCGCTTAGGGTGTAGAACAGGGGGCCTATGTCTCTCCTACGAGCAGTACTTC.

The chain combines TRBV7-2 with TRBJ2-7; TRBD1 matches at 7 bases. Per the germline V gene, CDR1 is SGHTA and CDR2 is FQGNSA. The CDR3 consists of 14 residues. V shed 6 bases, J shed 3 bases, and the junction held 8 bases outside the gene matches. CDR3: CASRVPGQNYEQYF. The CDR3 bases are TGTGCCAGCAGAGTACCGGGACAGAACTACGAGCAGTACTTC.

The chain combines TRBV4-3 with TRBJ1-1, with D maybe TRBD1 (6 bases). The CDR3 runs to 15 residues. The germline V gene encodes CDR1 LGHNA and CDR2 YSLEER. V lost 0 bases to trimming and J lost 4 bases, with 12 bases between them. In DNA, the CDR3 is TGCGCCAGCAGCCAAGAGACCAGGGGAGGCACTGAAGCTTTCTTT. Protein sequence: CASSQETRGGTEAFF.

J is TRBJ2-3 and V is TRBV28, with 9 bases matching TRBD2. In germline, CDR1 is MDHEN, CDR2 SYDVKM. With 4 bases clipped from V and 3 bases from J, the junction kept 8 bases outside the gene matches. The CDR3 covers 16 residues. The DNA of the CDR3 is TGTGCCAGCAGTTCCGCGGGAGGGGTGGTTACAGATACGCAGTATTTT. Translation: CASSSAGGVVTDTQYF.

The chain combines TRBV5-4 with TRBJ1-1; 7 nucleotides line up with TRBD1. This CDR3 is 14 amino acids long. Per the germline V gene, CDR1 is SGHNT and CDR2 is YYREEE (reference sequence). Germline trimming cut 5 bases from V and 5 bases from J; bases unmatched to any gene: 9. CDR3 coding DNA: TGTGCCAGCAGTAGGGACAGTGGAAGGACTGAAGCTTTCTTT. Its protein is CASSRDSGRTEAFF.

V is TRBV5-1 and J is TRBJ1-4; TRBD1 is a possible D gene (6 bases). The germline V and J ends were trimmed by 1 base and 4 bases, with 8 bases remaining between them. The germline V gene encodes CDR1 SGHRS and CDR2 YFSETQ. This CDR3 is 14 amino acids long. The CDR3 spells CASSLRGDNEKLFF. The DNA for the CDR3 is TGCGCCAGCAGCTTGAGGGGGGATAATGAAAAACTGTTTTTT.

The gene calls are TRBV5-1 and TRBJ1-2; 11 positions match TRBD1. CDR1 SGHRS and CDR2 YFSETQ come from the germline V gene. The CDR3 extends over 14 amino acids. J gave up 8 bases and V 7 bases, and 10 bases lay outside the gene matches. CDR3 bases: TGCGCCAGCGGACGGGGACAGGGGGTGGACGGCTACACCTTC. As protein: CASGRGQGVDGYTF.